The present entry profiles one T cell receptor (beta chain) with its context. Its antigen is still unknown. This entry is derived from a study of cytomegalovirus exposure and HLA in healthy donors. About the research overall: In terms of ancestry, the Caucasian-associated cluster contained roughly 80% of the roughly 400 genotyped donors.

V was pared by 4 bases and J by 2 bases, with 15 bases between. This CDR3 comprises 15 residues. CDR1 SGHNT and CDR2 YYREEE come from the germline V gene (reference sequence). 60 Vbeta and 13 Jbeta primers were used in PCR. The protocol was immunoSEQ multiplex PCR, while the TCRdb copy is restricted to in-frame clones and leaves out a portion. The sample records fewer than 150,000 clones, around 81% being singletons. Broader study findings: In a later analysis, TCR beta V- and J-gene trimming was associated with a missense DCLRE1C variant. When analyzed later, the rates of TCR association showed variation by HLA locus, with DRB1 the most and HLA-C the fewest.

The gene calls are TRBV5-4 and TRBJ1-1; D ambiguous. Specimen: PBMCs. The receptor was isolated from a male donor in good health and CMV-seronegative. CDR3 sequence: CASSPDRGINTEAFF. As DNA, the CDR3 is TGTGCCAGCAGCCCTGACCGGGGAATAAACACTGAAGCTTTCTTT.